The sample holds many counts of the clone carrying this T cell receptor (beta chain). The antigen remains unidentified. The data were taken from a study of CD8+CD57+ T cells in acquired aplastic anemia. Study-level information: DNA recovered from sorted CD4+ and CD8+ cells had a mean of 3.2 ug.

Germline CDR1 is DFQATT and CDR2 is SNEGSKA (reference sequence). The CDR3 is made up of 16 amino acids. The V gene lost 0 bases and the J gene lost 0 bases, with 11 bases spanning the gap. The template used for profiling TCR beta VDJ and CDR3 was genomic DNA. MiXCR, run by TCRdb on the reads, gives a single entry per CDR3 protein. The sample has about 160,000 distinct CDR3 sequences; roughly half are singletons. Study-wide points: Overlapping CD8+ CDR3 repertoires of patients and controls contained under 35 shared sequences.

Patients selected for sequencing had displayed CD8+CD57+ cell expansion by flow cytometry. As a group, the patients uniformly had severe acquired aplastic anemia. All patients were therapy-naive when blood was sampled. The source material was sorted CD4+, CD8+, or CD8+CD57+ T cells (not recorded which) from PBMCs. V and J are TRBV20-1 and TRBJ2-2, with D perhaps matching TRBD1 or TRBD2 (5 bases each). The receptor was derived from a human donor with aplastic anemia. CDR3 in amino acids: CSARDLGTSNTGELFF. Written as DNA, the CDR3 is TGCAGTGCTAGAGATCTAGGGACCTCGAACACCGGGGAGCTGTTTTTT.